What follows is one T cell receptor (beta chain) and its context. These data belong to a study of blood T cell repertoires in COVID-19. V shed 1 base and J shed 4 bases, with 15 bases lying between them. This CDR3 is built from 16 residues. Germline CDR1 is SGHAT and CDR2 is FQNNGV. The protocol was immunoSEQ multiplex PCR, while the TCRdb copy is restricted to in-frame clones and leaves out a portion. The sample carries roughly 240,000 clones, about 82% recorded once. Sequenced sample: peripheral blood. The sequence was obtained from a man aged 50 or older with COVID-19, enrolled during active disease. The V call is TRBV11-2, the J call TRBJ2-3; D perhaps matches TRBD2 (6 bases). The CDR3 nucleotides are TGTGCCAGCAGCTTAGTTCGGAGCGGGTTCTCAGATACGCAGTATTTT. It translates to CASSLVRSGFSDTQYF. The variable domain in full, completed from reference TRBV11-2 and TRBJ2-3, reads EAGVAQSPRYKIIEKRQSVAFWCNPISGHATLYWYQQILGQGPKLLIQFQNNGVVDDSQLPKDRFSAERLKGVDSTLKIQPAKLEDSAVYLCASSLVRSGFSDTQYFGPGTRLTVL.